This T cell receptor (beta chain) stems from a study of cytomegalovirus exposure and HLA in healthy donors. Regarding the study as a whole: Later on, an analysis found that several of the most significant clusters appeared to be linked to common viral pathogens, which included parvovirus B19.

PCR was performed using 60 Vbeta and 13 Jbeta primers. Profiled with immunoSEQ multiplex PCR; TCRdb holds only in-frame clones, not every one. Among about 240,000 clones listed, approximately 80% were seen once. Looked up from germline, CDR1 is SGHDT and CDR2 is YYEEEE. CDR3 size: 14 residues. A word on this clone: Its antigen is as yet unknown.

Sequenced input: PBMCs. This clonotype originated in a woman aged 55-70 years in good health and CMV-seropositive. This chain joins TRBV5-6 and TRBJ2-5; D is possibly TRBD2 (5 bases). The better agreement between TRBJ2-7 and the DNA end casts doubt on the J call. The CDR3 spells CASSLDRGTIEQYF. In DNA form, the CDR3 reads TGTGCCAGCAGCTTGGATCGGGGAACTATCGAGCAGTACTTC.